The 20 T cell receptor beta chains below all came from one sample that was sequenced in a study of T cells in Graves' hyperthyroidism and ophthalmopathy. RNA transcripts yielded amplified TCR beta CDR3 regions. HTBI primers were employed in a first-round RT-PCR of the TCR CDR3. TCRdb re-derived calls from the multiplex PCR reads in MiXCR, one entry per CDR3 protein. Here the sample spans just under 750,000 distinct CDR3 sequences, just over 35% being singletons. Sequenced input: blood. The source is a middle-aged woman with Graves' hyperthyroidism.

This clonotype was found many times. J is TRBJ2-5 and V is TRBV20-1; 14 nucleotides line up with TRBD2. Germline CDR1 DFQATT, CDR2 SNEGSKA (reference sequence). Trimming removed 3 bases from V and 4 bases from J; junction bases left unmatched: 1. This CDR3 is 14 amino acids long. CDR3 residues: CSARGLAGVETQYF. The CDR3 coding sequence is TGCAGTGCTAGGGGACTAGCGGGGGTAGAGACCCAGTACTTC.

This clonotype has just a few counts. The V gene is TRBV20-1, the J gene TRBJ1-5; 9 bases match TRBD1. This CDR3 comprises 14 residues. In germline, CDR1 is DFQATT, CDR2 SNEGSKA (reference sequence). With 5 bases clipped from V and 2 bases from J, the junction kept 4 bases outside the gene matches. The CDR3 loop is CSAARDRGNQPQHF. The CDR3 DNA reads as TGCAGTGCTGCCCGGGACAGGGGCAATCAGCCCCAGCATTTT.

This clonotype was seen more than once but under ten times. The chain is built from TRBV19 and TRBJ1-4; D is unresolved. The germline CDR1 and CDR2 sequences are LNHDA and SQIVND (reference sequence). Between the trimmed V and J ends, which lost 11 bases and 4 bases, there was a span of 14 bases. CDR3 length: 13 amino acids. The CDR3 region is CAGRTGINEKLFF. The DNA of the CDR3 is TGTGCCGGCCGGACGGGTATTAATGAAAAACTGTTTTTT.

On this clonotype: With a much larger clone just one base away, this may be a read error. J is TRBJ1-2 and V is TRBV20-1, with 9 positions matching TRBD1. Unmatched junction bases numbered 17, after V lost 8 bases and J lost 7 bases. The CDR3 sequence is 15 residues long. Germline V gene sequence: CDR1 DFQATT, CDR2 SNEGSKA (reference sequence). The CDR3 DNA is TGCAGTACTGACCATTCCGGGACAGGGTGGTTTGGCTACACCTTC. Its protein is CSTDHSGTGWFGYTF.

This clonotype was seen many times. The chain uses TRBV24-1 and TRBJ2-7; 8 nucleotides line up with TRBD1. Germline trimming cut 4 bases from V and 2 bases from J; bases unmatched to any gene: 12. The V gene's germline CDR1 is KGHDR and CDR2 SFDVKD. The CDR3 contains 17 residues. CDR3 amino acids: CATSDTGAGGSTYEQYF. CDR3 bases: TGTGCCACCAGTGACACGGGGGCAGGGGGCAGTACCTACGAGCAGTACTTC.

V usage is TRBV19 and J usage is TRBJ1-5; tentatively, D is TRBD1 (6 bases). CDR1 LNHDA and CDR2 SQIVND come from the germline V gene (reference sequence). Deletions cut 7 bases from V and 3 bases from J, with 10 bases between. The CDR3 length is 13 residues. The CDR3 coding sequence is TGTGCCAGTAAGGGGGTCCCCAATCAGCCCCAGCATTTT. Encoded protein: CASKGVPNQPQHF.

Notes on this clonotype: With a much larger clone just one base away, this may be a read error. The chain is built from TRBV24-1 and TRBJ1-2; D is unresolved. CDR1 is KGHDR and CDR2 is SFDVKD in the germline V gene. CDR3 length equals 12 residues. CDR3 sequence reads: CASSSRGGGYAF. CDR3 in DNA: TGTGCCAGCAGTTCCCGTGGCGGTGGCTACGCCTTC.

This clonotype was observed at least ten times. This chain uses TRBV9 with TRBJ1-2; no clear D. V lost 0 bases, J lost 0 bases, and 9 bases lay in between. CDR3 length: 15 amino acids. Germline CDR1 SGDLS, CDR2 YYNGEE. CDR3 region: CASSVVAGANYGYTF. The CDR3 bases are TGTGCCAGCAGCGTAGTGGCTGGGGCTAACTATGGCTACACCTTC.

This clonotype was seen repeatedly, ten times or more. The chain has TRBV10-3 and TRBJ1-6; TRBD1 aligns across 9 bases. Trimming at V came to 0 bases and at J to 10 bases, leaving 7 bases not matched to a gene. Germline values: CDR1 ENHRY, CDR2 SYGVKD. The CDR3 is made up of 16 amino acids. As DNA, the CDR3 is TGTGCCATCAGTGAGTCGACAGGGGGGGCCGAATCACCCCTCCACTTT. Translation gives CAISESTGGAESPLHF.

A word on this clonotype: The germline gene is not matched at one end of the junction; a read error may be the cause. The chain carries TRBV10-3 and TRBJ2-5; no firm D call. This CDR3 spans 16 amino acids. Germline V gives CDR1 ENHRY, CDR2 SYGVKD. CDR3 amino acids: CASSYSGSLRMETQYF. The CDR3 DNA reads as TGTGCCAGCAGTTACTCCGGCAGCCTCCGGATGGAGACCCAGTACTTC.

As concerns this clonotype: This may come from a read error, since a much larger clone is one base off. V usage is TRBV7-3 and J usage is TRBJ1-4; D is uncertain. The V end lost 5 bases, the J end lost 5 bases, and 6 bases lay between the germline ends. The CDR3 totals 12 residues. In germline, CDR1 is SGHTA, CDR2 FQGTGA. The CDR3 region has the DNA TGTGCCAGCAGCAAGGAAAATGAAAAACTGTTTTTT. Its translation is CASSKENEKLFF.

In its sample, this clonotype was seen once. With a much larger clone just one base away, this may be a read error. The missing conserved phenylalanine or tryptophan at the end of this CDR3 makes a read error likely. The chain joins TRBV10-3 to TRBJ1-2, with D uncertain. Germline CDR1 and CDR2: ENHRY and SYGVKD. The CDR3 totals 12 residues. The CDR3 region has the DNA TGTGCCAGCAGTGACGAGGGCGGAGGCTACACCCTC. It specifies CASSDEGGGYTL.

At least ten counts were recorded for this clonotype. In nucleotides, the CDR3 is TGTGCCACCAGTGATGGAGGGTTTGAGCAGCCCCAGCATTTT. This sequence encodes CATSDGGFEQPQHF. The chain is built from TRBV24-1 and TRBJ1-5; unclear D gene. V shed 3 bases and J shed 7 bases, with 12 bases lying between them. The CDR3 length is 14 residues. The germline gives CDR1 KGHDR, CDR2 SFDVKD.

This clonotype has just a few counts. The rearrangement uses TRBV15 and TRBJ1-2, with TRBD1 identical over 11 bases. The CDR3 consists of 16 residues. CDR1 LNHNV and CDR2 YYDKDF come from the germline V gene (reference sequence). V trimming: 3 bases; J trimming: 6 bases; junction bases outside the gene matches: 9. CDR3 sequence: CATSRDSGTGGNGYTF. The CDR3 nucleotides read TGTGCCACCAGCAGGGACTCCGGGACAGGGGGTAATGGCTACACCTTC.

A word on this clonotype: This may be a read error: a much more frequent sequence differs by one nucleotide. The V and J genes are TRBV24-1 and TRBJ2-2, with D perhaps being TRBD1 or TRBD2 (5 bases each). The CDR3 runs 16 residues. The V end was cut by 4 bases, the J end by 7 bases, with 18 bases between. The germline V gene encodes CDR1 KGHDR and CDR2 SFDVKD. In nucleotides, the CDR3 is TGTGCCACCAGTGACCCTAGCAGGGTCCAGGGCGGGGAGCTGTTTTTT. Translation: CATSDPSRVQGGELFF.

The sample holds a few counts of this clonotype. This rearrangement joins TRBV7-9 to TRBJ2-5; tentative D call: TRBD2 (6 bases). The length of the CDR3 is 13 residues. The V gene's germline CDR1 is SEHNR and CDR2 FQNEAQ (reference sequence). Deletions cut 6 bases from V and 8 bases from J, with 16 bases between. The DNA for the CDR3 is TGTGCCAGCAGGTGGGACTCCTTGTCCACCCAGTACTTC. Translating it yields CASRWDSLSTQYF.

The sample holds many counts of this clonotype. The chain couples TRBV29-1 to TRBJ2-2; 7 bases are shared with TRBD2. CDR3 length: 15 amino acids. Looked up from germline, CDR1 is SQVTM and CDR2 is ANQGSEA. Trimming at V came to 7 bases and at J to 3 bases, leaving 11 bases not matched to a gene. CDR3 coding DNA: TGCAGCGCTGCTCCGGGAGGACCTGACACCGGGGAGCTGTTTTTT. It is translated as CSAAPGGPDTGELFF.

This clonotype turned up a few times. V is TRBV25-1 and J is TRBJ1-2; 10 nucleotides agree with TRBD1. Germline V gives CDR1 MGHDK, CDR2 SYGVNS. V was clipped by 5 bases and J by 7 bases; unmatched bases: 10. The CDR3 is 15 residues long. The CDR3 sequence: CASSFETGGASGYTF. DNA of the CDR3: TGTGCCAGCAGTTTCGAGACAGGGGGCGCGTCTGGCTACACCTTC.

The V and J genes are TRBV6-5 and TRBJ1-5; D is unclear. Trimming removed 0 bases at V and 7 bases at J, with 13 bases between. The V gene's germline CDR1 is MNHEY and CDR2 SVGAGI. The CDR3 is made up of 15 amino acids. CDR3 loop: CASSYSRALGQPQHF. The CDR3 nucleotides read TGTGCCAGCAGTTACTCCCGGGCCCTAGGGCAGCCCCAGCATTTT.

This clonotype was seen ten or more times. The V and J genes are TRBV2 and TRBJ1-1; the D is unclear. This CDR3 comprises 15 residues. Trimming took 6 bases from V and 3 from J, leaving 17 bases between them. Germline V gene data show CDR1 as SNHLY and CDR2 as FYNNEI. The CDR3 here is CASREGRRADTEAFF. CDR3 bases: TGTGCCAGCAGGGAGGGCAGGCGGGCTGACACTGAAGCTTTCTTT.